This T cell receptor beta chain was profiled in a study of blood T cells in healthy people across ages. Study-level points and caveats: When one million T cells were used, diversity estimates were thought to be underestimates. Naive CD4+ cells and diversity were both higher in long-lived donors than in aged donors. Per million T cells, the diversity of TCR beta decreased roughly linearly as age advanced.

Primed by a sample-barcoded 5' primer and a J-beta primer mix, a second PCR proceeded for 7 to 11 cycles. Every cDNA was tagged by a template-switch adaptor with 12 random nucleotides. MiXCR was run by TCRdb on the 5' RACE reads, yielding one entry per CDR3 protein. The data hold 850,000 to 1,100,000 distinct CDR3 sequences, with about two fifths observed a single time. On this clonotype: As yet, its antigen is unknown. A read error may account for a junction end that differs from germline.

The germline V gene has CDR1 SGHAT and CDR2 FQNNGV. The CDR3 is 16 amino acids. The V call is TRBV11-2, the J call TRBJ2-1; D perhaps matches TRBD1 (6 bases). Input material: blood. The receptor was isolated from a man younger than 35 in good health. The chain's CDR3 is CAGSPIRTESNNEQFF. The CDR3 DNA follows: TGTGCCGGCAGCCCGATCCGGACAGAGTCCAATAATGAGCAGTTCTTC.